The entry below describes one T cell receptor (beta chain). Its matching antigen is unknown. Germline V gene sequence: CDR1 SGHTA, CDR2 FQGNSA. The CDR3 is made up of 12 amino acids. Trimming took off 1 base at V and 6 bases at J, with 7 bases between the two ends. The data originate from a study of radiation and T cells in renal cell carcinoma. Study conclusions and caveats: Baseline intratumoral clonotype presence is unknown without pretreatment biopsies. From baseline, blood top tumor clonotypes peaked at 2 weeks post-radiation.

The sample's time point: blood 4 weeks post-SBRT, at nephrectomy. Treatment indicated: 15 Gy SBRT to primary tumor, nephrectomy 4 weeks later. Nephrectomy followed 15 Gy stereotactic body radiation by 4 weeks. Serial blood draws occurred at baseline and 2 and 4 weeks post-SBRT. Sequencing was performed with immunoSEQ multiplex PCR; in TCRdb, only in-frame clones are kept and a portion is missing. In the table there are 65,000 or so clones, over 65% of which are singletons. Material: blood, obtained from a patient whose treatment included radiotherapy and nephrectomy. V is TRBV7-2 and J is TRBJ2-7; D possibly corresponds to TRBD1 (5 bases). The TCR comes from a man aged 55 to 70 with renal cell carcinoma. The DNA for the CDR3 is TGTGCCAGCAGCTTAGAGGGGTTCGAGCAGTACTTC. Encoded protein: CASSLEGFEQYF.